This TCR beta chain was sequenced in a study of OX40 agonist ivuxolimab in advanced cancers. On the study more broadly: Patients received ivuxolimab, an intravenous treatment, every 2 weeks at 0.01 to 10 mg/kg.

Some clones are missing from TCRdb's copy, which holds only in-frame ones; the method was immunoSEQ multiplex PCR. This repertoire shows about 86,000 clones, around nine tenths found once; its top ten account for about 1.3%. The CDR3 runs to 15 residues. The germline gives CDR1 MDHEN, CDR2 SYDVKM. Trimming removed 2 bases at V and 2 bases at J, with 12 bases between. This TCR was recovered from an adult with an advanced solid tumor such as melanoma, head and neck, liver or kidney cancer. The J gene is TRBJ1-2, the V gene TRBV28; D remains ambiguous. The source was CD4+ or CD8+ T cells sorted from blood, collected in a trial of the OX40 agonist ivuxolimab. Written as DNA, the CDR3 is TGTGCCAGCAGTTTAAATGGCAGGAGAAACTATGGCTACACCTTC. Protein product: CASSLNGRRNYGYTF.